This TCR beta chain appears in the sequencing data of a study of cytomegalovirus exposure and HLA in healthy donors. Study-level points and caveats: A reported reduction in N-insertions relative to the roughly 710-donor mean was seen in an Asian-associated ancestry cluster in a later analysis. Presence/absence analyses rested on an assumption that sequencing depth was roughly uniform across donors. The classifier, whose performance was assessed in both the original and validation cohorts, reportedly diagnosed cytomegalovirus status with high specificity and sensitivity. Immune exposure information comprised only CMV serostatus.

PCR primers comprised 60 Vbeta and 13 Jbeta primers. Here immunoSEQ multiplex PCR was the method, and the copy in TCRdb shows in-frame clones only, minus some. This table has more than 80,000 clones, more than 65% appearing once. As for this clone: Antigen unknown.

V shed 1 base and J 3 bases; nucleotides not matched to a gene: 11. CDR3 length: 18 amino acids. Germline assignment: CDR1 GTSNPN and CDR2 SVGIG (reference sequence). What was sequenced was PBMCs. The gene calls are TRBV30 and TRBJ2-5; TRBD2 aligns across 13 bases. The TCR originated in a boy aged 10-17 years in good health and CMV-seronegative. The chain's CDR3 is CAWSATPWTSGGKETQYF. The DNA for the CDR3 is TGTGCCTGGAGTGCTACTCCATGGACTAGCGGGGGCAAAGAGACCCAGTACTTC.